One sample yielded the 13 T cell receptor beta chains listed below, sequenced in a study of neurological immune-mediated disorders. TCRdb independently ran MiXCR on the 5' RACE reads; one entry per CDR3 protein. The sample comprises 45,000 or so distinct CDR3 sequences, roughly 13% of which are singletons, and 0.95% to 1.5% rests with the top ten. The specimen sequenced was PBMCs. The source of these receptors is a female donor in good health.

This clonotype has ten or more counts. The rearrangement uses TRBV2 and TRBJ2-2, with 7 bases that match TRBD2. Germline V lookup: CDR1 SNHLY, CDR2 FYNNEI. The CDR3 is made up of 13 amino acids. V lost 5 bases, J lost 12 bases, and 9 bases stayed unmatched. CDR3 amino acids: CASSRRLAPQLFF. The CDR3 DNA follows: TGTGCCAGCAGTAGGCGACTAGCTCCGCAGCTGTTTTTT. The variable domain in full, completed from reference TRBV2 and TRBJ2-2, reads EPEVTQTPSHQVTQMGQEVILRCVPISNHLYFYWYRQILGQKVEFLVSFYNNEISEKSEIFDDQFSVERPDGSNFTLKIRSTKLEDSAMYFCASSRRLAPQLFFGEGSRLTVL.

The table lists this clonotype with many counts. The V and J genes are TRBV20-1 and TRBJ2-1; D gene ambiguous. The CDR3 has 11 residues. V was trimmed by 3 bases and J by 9 bases, leaving 9 bases between them. CDR1 is DFQATT and CDR2 is SNEGSKA in the germline V gene (reference sequence). The CDR3 is CSASWLGEQFF. CDR3 nucleotide sequence: TGCAGTGCTAGCTGGCTGGGTGAGCAGTTCTTC.

With respect to this clonotype: A junction boundary mismatches the germline segment, possibly from a read error. V is TRBV5-1 and J is TRBJ2-7, with D perhaps matching TRBD2 (5 bases). The CDR3 has 15 amino acids. Germline V gene sequence: CDR1 SGHRS, CDR2 YFSETQ. CDR3 sequence: CASSSEGLGIYERYF. For the CDR3, the DNA is TGCGCCAGCAGCTCCGAAGGACTGGGGATCTACGAGCGGTACTTC.

This clonotype has ten or more counts. V gene TRBV6-5 combines with J gene TRBJ1-2; D is perhaps TRBD1 (5 bases). The CDR3 sequence is 14 residues long. Trimming took 4 bases from V and 8 from J, leaving 17 bases between them. CDR1 and CDR2 (germline): MNHEY, SVGAGI. CDR3 protein: CASSSSGRILGYTF. The CDR3 DNA is TGTGCCAGCAGTTCCTCGGGACGGATCCTCGGCTACACCTTC.

This clonotype was detected many times. This chain links TRBV6-2 or TRBV6-3 with TRBJ2-1; TRBD2 aligns across 11 bases. This CDR3 has 15 residues. After removal of 7 bases from V and 3 bases from J, the junction contained 5 bases not matched to a gene. The germline CDR1 and CDR2 sequences are MNHEY and SVGEGT. The CDR3 protein is CASTIAGGGYNEQFF. The CDR3 DNA reads as TGTGCCAGCACTATAGCGGGAGGGGGCTACAATGAGCAGTTCTTC.

There are many counts of this clonotype. The gene calls are TRBV10-3 and TRBJ2-3; weak D call: TRBD2 (6 bases). Looked up from germline, CDR1 is ENHRY and CDR2 is SYGVKD. V lost 4 bases and J 2 bases, leaving 13 bases between the germline ends. The CDR3 loop spans 15 amino acids. In nucleotides, the CDR3 is TGTGCCATCAGTGGGGACTCAACAGCCACAGATACGCAGTATTTT. Translated, it gives CAISGDSTATDTQYF.

Ten or more counts support this clonotype. This chain uses TRBV5-1 with TRBJ2-7; TRBD1 agrees at 8 bases. This CDR3 has 15 amino acids. Germline CDR1 SGHRS, CDR2 YFSETQ. Trimming cost V 4 bases and J 1 base; bases outside gene matches: 7. CDR3 nucleotide sequence: TGCGCCAGCAGCCCCGGACAGGGACAGTCCTACGAGCAGTACTTC. It specifies CASSPGQGQSYEQYF.

The genes are TRBV6-6 and TRBJ1-2; a weak D match, TRBD1 (6 bases). This CDR3 contains 15 residues. Germline values: CDR1 MNHNY, CDR2 SVGAGI (reference sequence). Deletions cut 0 bases from V and 8 bases from J, with 16 bases between. Here the CDR3 DNA reads TGTGCCAGCAGTTACTCGATGGCACAGGGAGAAGGCTACACCTTC. Its translation is CASSYSMAQGEGYTF.

This clonotype came up a few times. The V and J genes are TRBV5-1 and TRBJ2-2; D possibly corresponds to TRBD1 (5 bases). V was clipped by 3 bases and J by 8 bases, with 5 bases between them. Germline loops: CDR1 SGHRS, CDR2 YFSETQ. CDR3 length: 11 amino acids. The CDR3 DNA reads TGCGCCAGCAGCTCAGGGGGGGAGCTGTTTTTT. Translating it yields CASSSGGELFF.

This clonotype was counted many times. This sequence joins TRBV29-1 and TRBJ2-7, with 8 positions matching TRBD2. Looked up from germline, CDR1 is SQVTM and CDR2 is ANQGSEA. The CDR3 consists of 14 residues. V shed 5 bases and J 1 base; nucleotides not matched to a gene: 7. DNA for the CDR3: TGCAGCGTTACCGGGACTAGTGGGTCCTACGAGCAGTACTTC. Residues: CSVTGTSGSYEQYF.

This clonotype was seen ten or more times. This chain links TRBV5-1 with TRBJ1-2; D unclear. The V end lost 6 bases, the J end lost 0 bases, and 9 bases lay between the germline ends. This CDR3 contains 13 residues. Germline CDR1 SGHRS, CDR2 YFSETQ. This CDR3 is CASKSGSNYGYTF. CDR3 DNA sequence: TGCGCCAGCAAGAGCGGTTCTAACTATGGCTACACCTTC. Full variable domain (remainder filled in from reference TRBV5-1 and TRBJ1-2): KAGVTQTPRYLIKTRGQQVTLSCSPISGHRSVSWYQQTPGQGLQFLFEYFSETQRNKGNFPGRFSGRQFSNSRSEMNVSTLELGDSALYLCASKSGSNYGYTFGSGTRLTVV.

Many counts were recorded for this clonotype. The V call is TRBV27, the J call TRBJ1-2; no clear D gene. This CDR3 spans 13 amino acids. Germline V CDR1 and CDR2: MNHEY, SMNVEV (reference sequence). V was shortened by 4 bases and J by 3 bases, with 9 bases between the two germline ends. CDR3: CASSSTPYYGYTF. In DNA form, the CDR3 reads TGTGCCAGCAGTTCTACCCCCTACTATGGCTACACCTTC.

This clonotype has ten or more counts. The chain couples TRBV15 to TRBJ1-1; D unclear. The CDR3 spans 15 residues. CDR1 LNHNV and CDR2 YYDKDF come from the germline V gene (reference sequence). V lost 3 bases and J 0 bases, leaving 11 bases between the germline ends. CDR3 sequence reads: CATSRESALNTEAFF. As DNA, the CDR3 is TGTGCCACCAGCAGGGAGAGTGCTCTGAACACTGAAGCTTTCTTT.